This TCR beta chain is drawn from a study of T cells in Graves' hyperthyroidism and ophthalmopathy. This clonotype was recorded at least ten times. CDR1 SGHVS and CDR2 FQNEAQ come from the germline V gene. V gave up 6 bases and J gave up 6 bases; unmatched junction bases: 5. CDR3 size: 15 residues. RNA transcripts were the template for amplifying TCR beta CDR3 regions. In the first-round RT-PCR of the TCR CDR3, the HTBI primer set was used. TCRdb reanalysed the multiplex PCR reads using MiXCR and keeps one entry per CDR3 protein. The sample holds 450,000 to 600,000 distinct CDR3 sequences, around 15% seen once.

The TCR comes from a woman in her thirties or forties with Graves' hyperthyroidism. V is TRBV7-8 and J is TRBJ2-3; 14 bases fit TRBD2. Sequencing was done on a sample of blood. CDR3 sequence: CASRPGLAGVDTQYF. The CDR3 bases are TGTGCCAGCAGGCCGGGACTAGCGGGAGTGGATACGCAGTATTTT.